The clone carrying this T cell receptor (beta chain) has at least ten counts. The sample comes from a study of T cells in Graves' hyperthyroidism and ophthalmopathy. There were TCR beta CDR3 regions amplified from RNA transcripts. HTBI primers were used for first-round RT-PCR of the TCR CDR3. TCRdb redid the calling of the multiplex PCR reads with MiXCR, one entry per CDR3 protein. This sample has hundreds of thousands of distinct CDR3 sequences; under 15% occur once, and the top ten carry approximately 13%. Pregnant or lactating patients were excluded, as were those with uncontrolled infection or other autoimmune disease. The diagnostic basis comprised clinical symptoms, serum thyroxine and TRAb, thyroid ultrasound and orbital computed tomography. With 3 bases removed from V and 0 bases from J, the gap between germline ends came to 11 bases. Germline CDR1 reads KGHDR; CDR2 reads SFDVKD. This CDR3 comprises 16 residues.

The sample taken for sequencing was blood. The rearrangement joins TRBV24-1 to TRBJ2-1; D is undetermined. This sequence originates from a man aged 18 to 29 with Graves' ophthalmopathy. This CDR3 reads CATSDGPTSSYNEQFF. CDR3 bases: TGTGCCACCAGTGATGGGCCCACAAGCTCCTACAATGAGCAGTTCTTC.